This TCR beta chain appears in the sequencing data of a study of PD-L1 blockade in urothelial cancer. Study-wide context: It was around 2014 that patients started atezolizumab at 1,200 mg intravenously every 3 weeks. Investigators checked blood 3 weeks (second dose) and 6 weeks after treatment start. The study recovered a median of around 140,000 T cells per blood sample.

Only in-frame clones appear in the TCRdb table, and some are missing; sequencing was by immunoSEQ multiplex PCR. The repertoire holds around 51,000 clones, around 86% seen once, with roughly 17% in the top ten. The CDR3 spans 12 residues. V dropped 6 bases and J dropped 11 bases, with 16 bases sitting between them. Per the germline V gene, CDR1 is MGHDK and CDR2 is SYGVNS. Urothelial carcinoma in patients was locally advanced or metastatic. The clonotype originates from a man aged 55-75 years with urothelial cancer. Sequenced material: PBMCs, taken around atezolizumab (anti-PD-L1) treatment. The chain recombines TRBV25-1 with TRBJ1-1; maybe TRBD1 (5 bases). Here the CDR3 reads CASRAGLSRAFF. The CDR3 DNA is TGTGCCAGCAGGGCGGGACTTTCTCGTGCTTTCTTT.